The clone carrying this TCR beta chain has more than one count but fewer than ten. Its specificity is unknown. This specimen belongs to a study of identical twins. The CDR3 loop spans 16 amino acids. The V end lost 0 bases, the J end lost 2 bases, and 15 bases lay between the germline ends. The germline gives CDR1 SGHDT, CDR2 YYEEEE. Regarding the study as a whole: Alpha sequences out of frame and shared by twins had excess low generation probability. Zero-insertion analyses were open to partial confounding by invariant MAIT and iNKT cells.

Addition of a universal primer site occurred through template switching, and cDNA carried unique molecular identifiers. Each CDR3 protein is one row after TCRdb ran MiXCR on the 5' RACE reads. The repertoire consists of about 720,000 distinct CDR3 sequences, with 8.5% to 9% occurring once and the leading ten covering approximately 0.96%. Among all donors, each was a healthy Caucasian. These records were also assigned to another study, of yellow fever vaccine responses in identical twins.

The sample consisted of PBMCs. This chain joins TRBV5-6 and TRBJ2-7; D possibly matches TRBD1 or TRBD2 (6 bases each). The receptor comes from a woman between 18 and 30 years old in good health. The CDR3 DNA sequence: TGTGCCAGCAGCTTGGTCGGGGGCCCTCAACCCTACGAGCAGTACTTC. Its protein is CASSLVGGPQPYEQYF.